The 20 T cell receptor beta chains below were found in one sample sequenced in a study of blood T cell repertoires in COVID-19 (dated by TCRdb to the early 2020s). Library prep was done by the immunoSEQ multiplex PCR assay. In its TCRdb copy, this immuneACCESS table keeps in-frame sequences only and misses some clones. Where compared with another copy, unresolved V genes explain less than half of these, and the others have no known cause. The sample yields about 380,000 clones; about 80% were counted once. In total, the top ten clones hold more than 0.95% of the sample. Sequencing was performed on peripheral blood. Receptors originate from a human donor with acute or convalescent COVID-19. The donor label of this sample is uncertain.

V usage is TRBV29-1 and J usage is TRBJ1-5, with 10 bases aligning to TRBD1. The CDR3 is 15 amino acids. The ends lost 4 bases at V and 4 bases at J; junction bases unmatched: 7. Germline CDR1 SQVTM, CDR2 ANQGSEA. The DNA for the CDR3 is TGCAGCGTTGCCTCGGGACAGGGGACTAATCAGCCCCAGCATTTT. It specifies CSVASGQGTNQPQHF.

The chain has TRBV18 and TRBJ2-2; possibly TRBD1 for D (5 bases). The CDR3 sequence is 15 residues long. V dropped 2 bases and J dropped 2 bases, with 9 bases sitting between them. In germline, CDR1 is KGHSH, CDR2 LQKENI. The CDR3 region is CASSPDRSNTGELFF. The CDR3 DNA sequence: TGTGCCAGCTCACCAGACAGATCAAACACCGGGGAGCTGTTTTTT.

CDR3 sequence (DNA): TGTGCCAGCAGCTGGCGGACAGGGGAAGGCTACACCTTC. Its translation is CASSWRTGEGYTF. The chain is built from TRBV7-6 and TRBJ1-2, with TRBD1 matching over 9 bases. The CDR3 runs to 13 residues. Germline V gene lookup returns CDR1 SGHVS and CDR2 FNYEAQ. V was clipped by 4 bases and J by 8 bases; unmatched bases: 5.

The chain recombines TRBV19 with TRBJ2-1; TRBD1 aligns across 11 bases. Germline CDR1 LNHDA, CDR2 SQIVND (reference sequence). The J segment lost 9 bases and the V segment lost 8 bases, leaving 12 bases of the junction unmatched. The CDR3 extends over 15 amino acids. This CDR3 reads CASGQGALSLGEQFF. CDR3 DNA sequence: TGTGCCAGTGGACAGGGGGCCCTAAGTCTCGGTGAGCAGTTCTTC. The full variable domain, its missing parts supplied by reference TRBV19 and TRBJ2-1, is DGGITQSPKYLFRKEGQNVTLSCEQNLNHDAMYWYRQDPGQGLRLIYYSQIVNDFQKGDIAEGYSVSREKKESFPLTVTSAQKNPTAFYLCASGQGALSLGEQFFGPGTRLTVL.

This rearrangement joins TRBV2 to TRBJ2-2; 7 bases line up with TRBD1. Losses at the gene ends were 4 bases for V and 5 bases for J; bases not matched to a gene: 13. The germline CDR1 and CDR2 sequences are SNHLY and FYNNEI. The CDR3 consists of 17 residues. The DNA of the CDR3 is TGTGCCAGCAGTGCAACCCCATACAGGGGAGAGACCGGGGAGCTGTTTTTT. Its protein is CASSATPYRGETGELFF.

V gene TRBV5-1 combines with J gene TRBJ2-1; TRBD2 agrees at 12 bases. CDR1 is SGHRS, CDR2 YFSETQ, per germline. V lost 0 bases to trimming and J lost 5 bases; unmatched junction nucleotides: 3. The CDR3 has 16 amino acids. The CDR3 DNA follows: TGCGCCAGCAGCTTGGTCCTAGCGGGAGGGCACAATGAGCAGTTCTTC. Its protein product is CASSLVLAGGHNEQFF.

The chain combines TRBV11-2 with TRBJ1-5, with no clear D. Trimming took off 1 base at V and 5 bases at J, with 18 bases between the two ends. The CDR3 has 17 residues. CDR1 and CDR2 (germline): SGHAT, FQNNGV. The CDR3 nucleotides read TGTGCCAGCAGCTTAGGAGGTGAAGGAATTGGTTATCAGCCCCAGCATTTT. Encoded protein: CASSLGGEGIGYQPQHF.

The CDR3 DNA reads TGTGCCAGCTCACTGGGACAGGGGAATGAAAAACTGTTTTTT. It is translated as CASSLGQGNEKLFF. The V gene is TRBV18, the J gene TRBJ1-4, with 10 nucleotides matching TRBD1. This CDR3 comprises 14 residues. V was clipped by 4 bases and J by 5 bases; unmatched bases: 1. Germline lookup yields CDR1 KGHSH and CDR2 LQKENI.

The V and J genes are TRBV5-4 and TRBJ1-2; no clear D. Trimming cost V 4 bases and J 6 bases, with 16 bases left between them. The CDR3 is 14 residues long. The germline V gene encodes CDR1 SGHNT and CDR2 YYREEE (reference sequence). CDR3 in DNA: TGTGCCAGCAGCCGGCCTGACTACTTCGATGGCTACACCTTC. Its translation: CASSRPDYFDGYTF. The full variable domain, its missing parts supplied by reference TRBV5-4 and TRBJ1-2, is ETGVTQSPTHLIKTRGQQVTLRCSSQSGHNTVSWYQQALGQGPQFIFQYYREEENGRGNFPPRFSGLQFPNYSSELNVNALELDDSALYLCASSRPDYFDGYTFGSGTRLTVV.

The chain employs TRBV20-1 and TRBJ2-5; D uncertain. The V end lost 7 bases, the J end lost 2 bases, and 8 bases lay between the germline ends. The V gene's germline CDR1 is DFQATT and CDR2 SNEGSKA (reference sequence). There are 11 residues in the CDR3. CDR3 coding DNA: TGCAGTGGTTTGAGACAAGAGACCCAGTACTTC. Translating gives CSGLRQETQYF.

This clone came up a few times. The chain combines TRBV10-2 with TRBJ1-2, with TRBD1 as a possible D gene (6 bases). V was pared by 6 bases and J by 3 bases, with 11 bases between. Germline lookup yields CDR1 WSHSY and CDR2 SAAADI. The CDR3 runs 13 residues. The CDR3 reads CASRDTGYYGYTF. The CDR3, as DNA: TGCGCCAGCAGAGATACAGGGTACTATGGCTACACCTTC.

The chain links TRBV2 to TRBJ1-6, with TRBD1 matching 9 bases. The CDR3 has 17 residues. Germline V gene sequence: CDR1 SNHLY, CDR2 FYNNEI. J gave up 10 bases and V 8 bases, and 18 bases lay outside the gene matches. The DNA for the CDR3 is TGTGCCAGCTCTCGCTTACCGGGACAGGGTAATGGCTCACCCCTCCACTTT. Translation: CASSRLPGQGNGSPLHF. The full variable domain, completed using reference TRBV2 and TRBJ1-6, is EPEVTQTPSHQVTQMGQEVILRCVPISNHLYFYWYRQILGQKVEFLVSFYNNEISEKSEIFDDQFSVERPDGSNFTLKIRSTKLEDSAMYFCASSRLPGQGNGSPLHFGNGTRLTVT.

This clone has a single count. The chain recombines TRBV5-1 with TRBJ2-3, with 10 bases lining up with TRBD2. The CDR3 runs to 16 residues. The V and J ends lost 0 bases and 2 bases, in that order; junction bases with no gene match: 3. Per germline, CDR1 SGHRS and CDR2 YFSETQ. In DNA form, the CDR3 reads TGCGCCAGCAGCTTGGGAGCGGGGGGGAACACAGATACGCAGTATTTT. Protein: CASSLGAGGNTDTQYF.

This sequence joins TRBV19 and TRBJ1-6; TRBD1 is a possible D gene (5 bases). Germline V gene sequence: CDR1 LNHDA, CDR2 SQIVND (reference sequence). V was trimmed by 6 bases and J by 10 bases, leaving 10 bases between them. The CDR3 is 12 amino acids. The CDR3 DNA sequence: TGTGCCAGTAGCCATAAGGGGTCACCCCTCCACTTT. Translating gives CASSHKGSPLHF.

This chain connects TRBV12-3 or TRBV12-4 to TRBJ2-7; the D is unclear. The V gene lost 6 bases and the J gene lost 3 bases, with 9 bases spanning the gap. This CDR3 region has 12 residues. CDR3 amino acids: CASRSTHYEQYF. DNA of the CDR3: TGTGCCAGCAGGTCGACACACTACGAGCAGTACTTC.

The chain carries TRBV14 and TRBJ2-3; D uncertain. Deletions cut 1 base from V and 3 bases from J, with 5 bases between. Germline CDR1 and CDR2: SGHDN and FVKESK. The CDR3 length is 13 residues. The DNA for the CDR3 is TGTGCCAGCAGCCAAGTCCGGACAGATACGCAGTATTTT. This sequence encodes CASSQVRTDTQYF.

This clone was recorded only once. The rearrangement links TRBV2 to TRBJ1-1, with D possibly being TRBD1 (5 bases). Trimming cost V 2 bases and J 5 bases, with 12 bases left between them. This CDR3 is 14 amino acids long. The germline gives CDR1 SNHLY, CDR2 FYNNEI. The CDR3 here is CASSEWGLGTEAFF. The CDR3 DNA follows: TGTGCCAGCAGTGAATGGGGACTCGGGACTGAAGCTTTCTTT.

The J gene is TRBJ1-1, the V gene TRBV6-6, with TRBD1 matching 7 bases. The CDR3 has 13 residues. Germline CDR1 MNHNY, CDR2 SVGAGI (reference sequence). Unmatched junction bases numbered 4, after V lost 6 bases and J lost 3 bases. CDR3 region: CASSLQGYTEAFF. The CDR3 bases are TGTGCCAGCAGCCTACAGGGGTACACTGAAGCTTTCTTT.

The gene calls are TRBV5-4 and TRBJ2-5; D possibly corresponds to TRBD1 (6 bases). This CDR3 spans 17 amino acids. V was shortened by 1 base and J by 5 bases, with 21 bases between the two germline ends. Germline V gives CDR1 SGHNT, CDR2 YYREEE (reference sequence). The chain's CDR3 is CASSLQGQGPIGETQYF. Written as DNA, the CDR3 is TGTGCCAGCAGCTTGCAGGGGCAGGGCCCAATTGGGGAGACCCAGTACTTC.

V is TRBV20-1 and J is TRBJ2-1, with no clear D. Germline V CDR1 and CDR2: DFQATT, SNEGSKA (reference sequence). With 3 bases removed from V and 0 bases from J, the gap between germline ends came to 18 bases. The CDR3 has 17 residues. CDR3 in amino acids: CSASGSGWQSSYNEQFF. As DNA, the CDR3 is TGCAGTGCTAGTGGATCGGGTTGGCAAAGCTCCTACAATGAGCAGTTCTTC.